These 24 T cell receptor beta chains were all obtained from the same sample, sequenced in a study of T cell responses to AZD1222 COVID-19 vaccine. The assay was immunoSEQ multiplex PCR, and TCRdb's table has in-frame clones only and misses some. The repertoire includes some 96,000 clones, approximately 84% of them detected once, and more than 13% sits in the top ten. Sequencing was performed on peripheral blood, taken 28 days after the second AZD1222 dose. The source is an adult who received the AZD1222 COVID-19 vaccine.

The rearrangement uses TRBV2 and TRBJ1-1, with a possible D match to TRBD1 (5 bases). This CDR3 is built from 13 residues. Germline CDR1 is SNHLY and CDR2 is FYNNEI. V was cut by 3 bases and J by 1 base, with 6 bases left in between. CDR3 region: CASSDTGNTEAFF. The DNA for the CDR3 is TGTGCCAGCAGTGATACAGGGAACACTGAAGCTTTCTTT.

This chain uses TRBV15 with TRBJ1-2; 7 nucleotides agree with TRBD1. CDR1 is LNHNV, CDR2 YYDKDF, per germline (reference sequence). There are 12 residues in the CDR3. J was trimmed by 7 bases and V by 5 bases; bases with no gene match: 4. CDR3 nucleotides: TGTGCCACCAGCCGACAGGGTAGTGGCTACACCTTC. Translated, it gives CATSRQGSGYTF.

This clone appeared a single time. The CDR3, as DNA: TGTGCCAGCAGCCAAAGTACGAGATCTGGAAACACCATATATTTT. Amino acid sequence: CASSQSTRSGNTIYF. The J gene is TRBJ1-3, the V gene TRBV3-1 (or the pseudogene TRBV3-2); D is unclear. Germline V lookup: CDR1 LGHDT, CDR2 YNNKEL (reference sequence). Trimming took off 2 bases at V and 1 base at J, with 9 bases between the two ends. This CDR3 spans 15 amino acids.

The chain is built from TRBV5-1 and TRBJ2-7; D possibly corresponds to TRBD2 (6 bases). Germline V gene data show CDR1 as SGHRS and CDR2 as YFSETQ. The CDR3 loop spans 16 amino acids. V was trimmed by 4 bases and J by 3 bases, leaving 20 bases between them. The CDR3 loop is CASSATGPNGGYEQYF. The CDR3 DNA follows: TGCGCCAGCAGCGCGACGGGTCCTAACGGGGGCTACGAGCAGTACTTC.

The sample holds a few counts of this clone. The V gene is TRBV7-2, the J gene TRBJ1-2, with 9 bases that match TRBD1. The length of the CDR3 is 16 residues. Trimming at V came to 1 base and at J to 8 bases, leaving 11 bases not matched to a gene. Germline values: CDR1 SGHTA, CDR2 FQGNSA. CDR3 coding DNA: TGTGCCAGCAGCTTAGACGCCGGGACAGGGCTCTACGGCTACACCTTC. It encodes CASSLDAGTGLYGYTF. Together with reference TRBV7-2 and TRBJ1-2, the CDR3 gives the full variable domain: GAGVSQSPSNKVTEKGKDVELRCDPISGHTALYWYRQSLGQGLEFLIYFQGNSAPDKSGLPSDRFSAERTGGSVSTLTIQRTQQEDSAVYLCASSLDAGTGLYGYTFGSGTRLTVV.

This clone was counted a single time. V is TRBV19 and J is TRBJ1-1; unclear D gene. The CDR3 length is 14 residues. The V end was cut by 3 bases, the J end by 6 bases, with 14 bases between. The germline gives CDR1 LNHDA, CDR2 SQIVND (reference sequence). The CDR3 region has the DNA TGTGCCAGTAGTATCCAGGTTGGGCTGGCTGAAGCTTTCTTT. Its protein is CASSIQVGLAEAFF.

The CDR3 sequence is CASSLDPLGGLTKNIQYF. CDR3 bases: TGTGCCAGCAGCCTTGATCCGTTGGGGGGGCTGACCAAAAACATTCAGTACTTC. The chain joins TRBV5-4 to TRBJ2-4; D is perhaps TRBD2 (7 bases). Germline V lookup: CDR1 SGHNT, CDR2 YYREEE (reference sequence). V gave up 4 bases and J gave up 2 bases, with 22 bases separating them. The CDR3 is 18 amino acids.

The V gene is TRBV16, the J gene TRBJ1-6; D may be TRBD1 (5 bases). V was clipped by 4 bases and J by 8 bases, with 15 bases between them. Per the germline V gene, CDR1 is KGHSY and CDR2 is FQNENV. This CDR3 is built from 15 residues. CDR3 in amino acids: CASSLQGGIDSPLHF. The CDR3 nucleotides are TGTGCCAGCAGCCTTCAGGGAGGGATTGATTCACCCCTCCACTTT.

This clone appeared a few times. A read error may produce the germline difference seen at one junction end. The chain joins TRBV7-2 to TRBJ2-7; 7 positions match TRBD2. Germline V gene lookup returns CDR1 SGHTA and CDR2 FQGNSA. This CDR3 region has 12 residues. The CDR3 reads CASSLAVGEQYF. Here the CDR3 DNA reads TGTGCCAGCAGCCTAGCGGTGGGGGAGCAGTACTTC.

The chain is built from TRBV6-5 and TRBJ1-2, with 7 bases fitting TRBD1. The CDR3 is 13 amino acids. J was trimmed by 6 bases and V by 3 bases; bases with no gene match: 4. The germline CDR1 and CDR2 sequences are MNHEY and SVGAGI. CDR3 nucleotides: TGTGCCAGCAGTTATGACAGGGTTCATGGCTACACCTTC. Amino acids: CASSYDRVHGYTF.

The J gene is TRBJ2-7, the V gene TRBV18; D is ambiguous. V was trimmed by 3 bases and J by 2 bases, leaving 2 bases between them. The CDR3 has 11 residues. CDR1 and CDR2 (germline): KGHSH, LQKENI. The CDR3 region has the DNA TGTGCCAGCTCACCCACCTACGAGCAGTACTTC. This encodes CASSPTYEQYF.

V and J are TRBV29-1 and TRBJ2-7; TRBD2 agrees at 13 bases. CDR1 and CDR2 (germline): SQVTM, ANQGSEA. The CDR3 loop spans 15 amino acids. V shed 1 base, J shed 4 bases, and the junction held 4 bases outside the gene matches. CDR3 sequence reads: CSVEGLAGGFYEQYF. As DNA, the CDR3 is TGCAGCGTTGAAGGACTAGCGGGGGGATTTTACGAGCAGTACTTC.

This chain connects TRBV12-2 to TRBJ2-7; the table's TRBD2 call for D was not verified on the DNA. TRBV12-2 is a listed pseudogene. This CDR3 region has 17 residues. CDR3 nucleotide sequence: TGTGCAAGTCGCTGGGTGTCCAGGATGGCGGGGCACTACGAGCAGTACTTC. Its translation: CASRWVSRMAGHYEQYF.

This chain uses TRBV15 with TRBJ2-5; TRBD1 matches at 12 bases. The germline gives CDR1 LNHNV, CDR2 YYDKDF (reference sequence). The V gene end was trimmed by 1 base and the J gene end by 7 bases; junction bases not matched to a gene: 7. The CDR3 is made up of 16 amino acids. CDR3 in DNA: TGTGCCACCAGCAGAGGAGGGACAGGGGGCTCGGGGACCCAGTACTTC. This sequence encodes CATSRGGTGGSGTQYF. Full variable domain (remainder filled in from reference TRBV15 and TRBJ2-5): DAMVIQNPRYQVTQFGKPVTLSCSQTLNHNVMYWYQQKSSQAPKLLFHYYDKDFNNEADTPDNFQSRRPNTSFCFLDIRSPGLGDTAMYLCATSRGGTGGSGTQYFGPGTRLLVL.

This clone has more than one count but fewer than ten. The chain has TRBV6-5 and TRBJ2-7, with a tentative D call TRBD2 (5 bases). Germline loops: CDR1 MNHEY, CDR2 SVGAGI. The CDR3 covers 15 residues. Between the trimmed V and J ends, which lost 2 bases and 3 bases, there was a span of 14 bases. The CDR3 sequence: CASSYRGRANYEQYF. The CDR3 DNA reads as TGTGCCAGCAGTTACCGGGGTCGGGCAAACTACGAGCAGTACTTC.

CDR3 loop: CASSQEDSDTYEQYF. CDR3 DNA: TGCGCCAGCAGCCAAGAGGACAGCGATACCTACGAGCAGTACTTC. The chain couples TRBV4-3 to TRBJ2-7; maybe TRBD1 (6 bases). The V end lost 0 bases, the J end lost 2 bases, and 11 bases lay between the germline ends. Germline V lookup: CDR1 LGHNA, CDR2 YSLEER. The CDR3 is 15 residues long.

This rearrangement joins TRBV10-3 to TRBJ2-2, with D possibly matching TRBD2 (5 bases). Germline CDR1 ENHRY, CDR2 SYGVKD. With 3 bases removed from V and 6 bases from J, the gap between germline ends came to 8 bases. The CDR3 is 13 residues long. CDR3 DNA sequence: TGTGCCATCAGTGAACTAGAGCCCGGGGAGCTGTTTTTT. Amino acids: CAISELEPGELFF.

V and J are TRBV15 and TRBJ2-7, with D perhaps TRBD1 (5 bases). CDR3 length equals 14 residues. The V end lost 1 base, the J end lost 2 bases, and 9 bases lay between the germline ends. CDR1 LNHNV and CDR2 YYDKDF come from the germline V gene (reference sequence). Here the CDR3 reads CATSRGTGPYEQYF. In DNA, the CDR3 is TGTGCCACCAGCAGAGGAACAGGACCCTACGAGCAGTACTTC.

The CDR3 nucleotides are TGTGCCAGTAGTATAGATCGGGTTGGCAGACCCAATCAGCCCCAGCATTTT. Translation: CASSIDRVGRPNQPQHF. V and J are TRBV19 and TRBJ1-5; D is ambiguous. Trimming cost V 0 bases and J 3 bases, with 15 bases left between them. CDR1 is LNHDA and CDR2 is SQIVND in the germline V gene (reference sequence). The length of the CDR3 is 17 residues.

This rearrangement joins TRBV11-3 to TRBJ2-1; D is uncertain. The V gene's germline CDR1 is SGHNT and CDR2 YENEEA. V lost 5 bases and J lost 3, with 8 bases in between. CDR3 length: 13 residues. The CDR3 reads CASSAPIYNEQFF. In DNA form, the CDR3 reads TGTGCCAGCAGCGCCCCGATCTACAATGAGCAGTTCTTC.

The chain couples TRBV5-6 to TRBJ1-4; the D is unclear. This CDR3 contains 12 residues. The V gene's germline CDR1 is SGHDT and CDR2 YYEEEE. V was shortened by 5 bases and J by 6 bases, with 8 bases between the two germline ends. CDR3 DNA sequence: TGTGCCAGCAGATCAGAGTATGAAAAACTGTTTTTT. This translates into CASRSEYEKLFF. The variable domain in full, with the rest retrieved from reference TRBV5-6 and TRBJ1-4, is DAGVTQSPTHLIKTRGQQVTLRCSPKSGHDTVSWYQQALGQGPQFIFQYYEEEERQRGNFPDRFSGHQFPNYSSELNVNALLLGDSALYLCASRSEYEKLFFGSGTQLSVL.

The gene calls are TRBV9 and TRBJ1-5; tentative D call: TRBD1 (5 bases). CDR3 length equals 15 residues. The ends were cut back, 0 bases at V and 7 bases at J, with 14 bases in the middle. Looked up from germline, CDR1 is SGDLS and CDR2 is YYNGEE. The CDR3 protein is CASSVAPGEGQPQHF. CDR3 in DNA: TGTGCCAGCAGCGTAGCTCCGGGGGAGGGCCAGCCCCAGCATTTT.

CDR3 loop: CASNPEGAAYEQYF. CDR3 nucleotide sequence: TGTGCCAGCAACCCCGAGGGGGCGGCCTACGAGCAGTACTTC. V usage is TRBV7-9 and J usage is TRBJ2-7; 7 bases align to TRBD1. Germline V CDR1 and CDR2: SEHNR, FQNEAQ (reference sequence). The junction had 8 bases not matched to a gene; V was cut back by 7 bases and J by 2 bases. The CDR3 totals 14 residues.

This chain links TRBV5-1 with TRBJ2-7; 9 bases align to TRBD1. Germline CDR1 and CDR2: SGHRS and YFSETQ. The CDR3 has 12 amino acids. The ends lost 4 bases at V and 7 bases at J; junction bases unmatched: 3. Here the CDR3 reads CASSKGQGEQYF. The CDR3 nucleotides read TGCGCCAGCAGCAAGGGACAGGGAGAGCAGTACTTC.